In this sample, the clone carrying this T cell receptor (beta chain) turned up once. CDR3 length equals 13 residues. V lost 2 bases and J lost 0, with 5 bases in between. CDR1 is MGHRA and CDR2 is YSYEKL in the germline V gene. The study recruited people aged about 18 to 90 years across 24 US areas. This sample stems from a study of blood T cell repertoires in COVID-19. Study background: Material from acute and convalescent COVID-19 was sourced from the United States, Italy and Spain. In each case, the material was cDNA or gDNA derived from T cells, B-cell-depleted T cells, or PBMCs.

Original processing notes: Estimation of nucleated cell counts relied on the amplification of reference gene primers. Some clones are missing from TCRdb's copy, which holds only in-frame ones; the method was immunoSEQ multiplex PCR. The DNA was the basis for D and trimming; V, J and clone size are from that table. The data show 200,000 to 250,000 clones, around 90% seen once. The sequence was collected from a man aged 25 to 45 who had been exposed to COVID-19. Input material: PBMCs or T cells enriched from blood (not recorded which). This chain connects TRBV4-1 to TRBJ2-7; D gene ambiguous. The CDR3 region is CASSQYSSYEQYF. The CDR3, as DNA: TGCGCCAGCAGCCAATACAGCTCCTACGAGCAGTACTTC.